The 14 T cell receptor beta chains presented below share a single source sample, sequenced in a study of identical twins' blood T cells. One entry per CDR3 protein, called by TCRdb with MiXCR from the 5' RACE reads. The sample records fewer than 450,000 distinct CDR3 sequences, 28% being singletons. Source material: PBMCs. The origin of the receptors is a woman aged 18-55 years in good health.

The rearrangement links TRBV5-1 to TRBJ2-3; TRBD2 agrees at 7 bases. CDR1 is SGHRS, CDR2 YFSETQ, per germline. J was trimmed by 3 bases and V by 2 bases; bases with no gene match: 6. There are 15 residues in the CDR3. The DNA of the CDR3 is TGCGCCAGCAGCTTACATAATAGCGGGACAGATACGCAGTATTTT. The encoded protein is CASSLHNSGTDTQYF. Variable domain in full (rest from reference TRBV5-1 and TRBJ2-3): KAGVTQTPRYLIKTRGQQVTLSCSPISGHRSVSWYQQTPGQGLQFLFEYFSETQRNKGNFPGRFSGRQFSNSRSEMNVSTLELGDSALYLCASSLHNSGTDTQYFGPGTRLTVL.

This chain connects TRBV20-1 to TRBJ1-4; D might be TRBD1 (5 bases). The CDR3 totals 13 residues. Looked up from germline, CDR1 is DFQATT and CDR2 is SNEGSKA (reference sequence). Trimming removed 0 bases at V and 5 bases at J, with 7 bases between. CDR3 bases: TGCAGTGCTAGAGACAGGGAAAATGAAAAACTGTTTTTT. It encodes CSARDRENEKLFF.

This clonotype was counted only a few times. The rearrangement links TRBV6-2 or TRBV6-3 to TRBJ2-1, with 15 bases fitting TRBD2. CDR3 size: 14 residues. Unmatched junction bases numbered 5, after V lost 9 bases and J lost 8 bases. Germline CDR1 reads MNHEY; CDR2 reads SVGEGT. The CDR3: CASRTSGRGDEQFF. For the CDR3, the DNA is TGTGCCAGTAGGACTAGCGGGAGGGGCGATGAGCAGTTCTTC.

The chain is built from TRBV7-9 and TRBJ1-1, with D unclear. The CDR3 contains 14 residues. V gave up 3 bases and J gave up 2 bases, with 10 bases separating them. CDR1 SEHNR and CDR2 FQNEAQ come from the germline V gene (reference sequence). CDR3 region: CASSFLAANTEAFF. The CDR3 nucleotides read TGTGCCAGCAGCTTTTTGGCGGCCAACACTGAAGCTTTCTTT.

V and J are TRBV5-1 and TRBJ1-2; D unresolved. This CDR3 is 15 amino acids long. Trimming took off 2 bases at V and 5 bases at J, with 16 bases between the two ends. From germline, CDR1 is SGHRS and CDR2 YFSETQ. As DNA, the CDR3 is TGCGCCAGCAGCTTACGAGTCCCGGCTTATTATGGCTACACCTTC. Translated, it gives CASSLRVPAYYGYTF.

The sample holds many counts of this clonotype. The chain has TRBV5-1 and TRBJ1-3; D perhaps matches TRBD1 (5 bases). V lost 4 bases to trimming and J lost 4 bases, with 15 bases between them. The CDR3 extends over 15 amino acids. Germline assignment: CDR1 SGHRS and CDR2 YFSETQ. The CDR3 loop is CASSEDTYTGNTIYF. In nucleotides, the CDR3 is TGCGCCAGCAGCGAGGACACATATACAGGAAACACCATATATTTT.

This sequence joins TRBV19 and TRBJ2-1; no definite D call. The V gene lost 1 base and the J gene lost 7 bases, with 11 bases spanning the gap. Germline V CDR1 and CDR2: LNHDA, SQIVND (reference sequence). The CDR3 has 14 amino acids. This CDR3 is CASSIAGRENEQFF. CDR3 nucleotide sequence: TGTGCCAGTAGTATAGCGGGTAGAGAGAATGAGCAGTTCTTC.

This clonotype was recorded a few times. This rearrangement joins TRBV18 to TRBJ2-7; 7 nucleotides align to TRBD1. CDR3 length: 18 amino acids. CDR1 and CDR2 (germline): KGHSH, LQKENI. V shed 3 bases and J 3 bases; nucleotides not matched to a gene: 17. In nucleotides, the CDR3 is TGTGCCAGCTCACCTATGCCTCCGGGACAGACTTTCTTCTACGAGCAGTACTTC. Translation gives CASSPMPPGQTFFYEQYF.

In regard to this clonotype: A much larger clone differs by one base, so this may be a read error. The CDR3 region is CSAGESPGTGGSRTEAFF. The CDR3 bases are TGCAGTGCTGGAGAGTCCCCCGGGACAGGGGGCTCTCGGACTGAAGCTTTCTTT. V gene TRBV20-1 combines with J gene TRBJ1-1, with TRBD1 matching 12 bases. The length of the CDR3 is 18 residues. Germline assignment: CDR1 DFQATT and CDR2 SNEGSKA (reference sequence).

This chain joins TRBV20-1 and TRBJ1-6, with 7 nucleotides matching TRBD1. Germline CDR1 is DFQATT and CDR2 is SNEGSKA (reference sequence). V shed 5 bases and J 9 bases; nucleotides not matched to a gene: 10. This CDR3 contains 14 residues. The CDR3 DNA sequence: TGCAGTGCTCAGATAGCGGACAGGAGTTCACCCCTCCACTTT. As protein: CSAQIADRSSPLHF.

The chain recombines TRBV20-1 with TRBJ2-3; 8 nucleotides match TRBD2. CDR1 and CDR2 from the germline V gene are DFQATT and SNEGSKA (reference sequence). The CDR3 is 13 residues long. J gave up 4 bases and V 3 bases, and 3 bases lay outside the gene matches. CDR3 coding DNA: TGCAGTGCTAGGTCGGGAGGGGCAGATACGCAGTATTTT. Residues: CSARSGGADTQYF.

This clonotype was counted at least ten times. The V call is TRBV5-6, the J call TRBJ1-1; maybe TRBD1 (6 bases). This CDR3 comprises 13 residues. Germline loops: CDR1 SGHDT, CDR2 YYEEEE. V shed 1 base and J shed 4 bases, with 8 bases lying between them. This CDR3 is CASSLRGGTEAFF. Here the CDR3 DNA reads TGTGCCAGCAGCTTGAGAGGGGGCACTGAAGCTTTCTTT.

This clonotype was recorded at least ten times. This chain connects TRBV20-1 to TRBJ2-1, with 9 bases lining up with TRBD2. V lost 3 bases, J lost 9 bases, and 9 bases stayed unmatched. Looked up from germline, CDR1 is DFQATT and CDR2 is SNEGSKA (reference sequence). The CDR3 is made up of 14 amino acids. CDR3 amino acids: CSASAGGRVSEQFF. Written as DNA, the CDR3 is TGCAGTGCTAGTGCGGGAGGGCGAGTTAGTGAGCAGTTCTTC.

This chain uses TRBV9 with TRBJ1-2; no firm D call. The V and J ends lost 0 bases and 8 bases respectively, with 14 bases between them. CDR3 length: 14 amino acids. Germline V lookup: CDR1 SGDLS, CDR2 YYNGEE. CDR3: CASSVDPGLGGYTF. The CDR3 DNA follows: TGTGCCAGCAGCGTAGATCCCGGGTTGGGCGGCTACACCTTC.